The 20 T cell receptor beta chains given below trace back to one sample, sequenced in a study of blood T cells in healthy people across ages. A second PCR of 7 to 11 cycles used a sample-barcoded 5' primer and a J-beta primer mix. Each CDR3 protein is one row after TCRdb ran MiXCR on the 5' RACE reads. This repertoire shows about 970,000 distinct CDR3 sequences, roughly 47% found once; its top ten account for over 20%. Input material: blood. These receptors originate from a woman in her fifties or sixties in good health.

The gene calls are TRBV28 and TRBJ2-5, with 7 bases fitting TRBD2. Germline loops: CDR1 MDHEN, CDR2 SYDVKM. CDR3 length: 15 amino acids. The V gene end was trimmed by 3 bases and the J gene end by 5 bases; junction bases not matched to a gene: 9. The CDR3 loop reads CASSFASGVGETQYF. DNA of the CDR3: TGTGCCAGCAGTTTCGCTAGCGGAGTGGGGGAGACCCAGTACTTC. Based on the CDR3 plus reference TRBV28 and TRBJ2-5, the full variable domain is DVKVTQSSRYLVKRTGEKVFLECVQDMDHENMFWYRQDPGLGLRLIYFSYDVKMKEKGDIPEGYSVSREKKERFSLILESASTNQTSMYLCASSFASGVGETQYFGPGTRLLVL.

This clonotype was observed a few times. The chain is built from TRBV7-2 and TRBJ2-4; TRBD2 aligns across 8 bases. V was clipped by 5 bases and J by 8 bases; unmatched bases: 17. Germline CDR1 SGHTA, CDR2 FQGNSA. The CDR3 contains 17 residues. In nucleotides, the CDR3 is TGTGCCAGCAGCCCGCCCCTGGCGGGAGGAAGGGGGGACATTCAGTACTTC. This encodes CASSPPLAGGRGDIQYF.

The V call is TRBV21-1, the J call TRBJ2-6; TRBD1, the table's D call, was not compared with the DNA. TRBV21-1 is noted as a pseudogene. The CDR3 is made up of 17 amino acids. CDR3 nucleotides: TGTGCCAGCAGCAATACTACAGGGAGCTCTGGGGCCAACGTCCTGACTTTC. Amino acid sequence: CASSNTTGSSGANVLTF.

This rearrangement joins TRBV5-1 to TRBJ2-7; D gene ambiguous. V was cut by 6 bases and J by 5 bases, with 18 bases left in between. The CDR3 totals 14 residues. The germline V gene encodes CDR1 SGHRS and CDR2 YFSETQ. DNA for the CDR3: TGCGCCAGCACCTGGCAGCATTCAGCAGACGAGCAGTACTTC. This translates into CASTWQHSADEQYF.

This clonotype has just one count. The V gene is TRBV5-1, the J gene TRBJ2-7; 7 bases are shared with TRBD1. CDR1 SGHRS and CDR2 YFSETQ come from the germline V gene. CDR3 size: 14 residues. Trimming removed 1 base from V and 4 bases from J; junction bases left unmatched: 5. Here the CDR3 DNA reads TGCGCCAGCAGCTTGTCATGGGACAGTTACGAGCAGTACTTC. Protein: CASSLSWDSYEQYF.

The gene calls are TRBV20-1 and TRBJ2-5; D possibly matches TRBD1 or TRBD2 (6 bases each). Germline V gene sequence: CDR1 DFQATT, CDR2 SNEGSKA (reference sequence). CDR3 size: 15 residues. Trimming left V 0 bases short and J 1 base short, with 12 bases between. In nucleotides, the CDR3 is TGCAGTGCTAGAGATGGGGGGCTCCTCCAAGAGACCCAGTACTTC. Its translation is CSARDGGLLQETQYF.

The CDR3 is CASRRPNYGYTF. The CDR3 nucleotides read TGTGCCAGCAGGAGACCTAACTATGGCTACACCTTC. The chain uses TRBV27 and TRBJ1-2; no definite D call. The germline V gene encodes CDR1 MNHEY and CDR2 SMNVEV (reference sequence). V shed 6 bases and J shed 0 bases, with 5 bases lying between them. The length of the CDR3 is 12 residues.

The chain is built from TRBV10-3 and TRBJ2-6; the D is unclear. CDR1 is ENHRY and CDR2 is SYGVKD in the germline V gene. The CDR3 extends over 14 amino acids. Trimming removed 11 bases at V and 0 bases at J, with 11 bases between. As DNA, the CDR3 is TGTGCCGCCGGATGGGGCTCTGGGGCCAACGTCCTGACTTTC. Translated: CAAGWGSGANVLTF.

V and J are TRBV12-3 or TRBV12-4 and TRBJ2-2; D is undetermined. V lost 3 bases, J lost 6 bases, and 11 bases lay in between. The CDR3 extends over 14 amino acids. CDR3 region: CASSFGRLAGELFF. CDR3 DNA sequence: TGTGCCAGCAGTTTTGGGCGCCTCGCCGGGGAGCTGTTTTTT.

V gene TRBV4-3 combines with J gene TRBJ2-2; 7 nucleotides agree with TRBD1. This CDR3 region has 15 residues. V was clipped by 0 bases and J by 7 bases; unmatched bases: 5. Germline V gene data show CDR1 as LGHNA and CDR2 as YSLEER. CDR3 bases: TGCGCCAGCAGCCAAGACGGACAGGTTCTCGGGGAGCTGTTTTTT. It codes for CASSQDGQVLGELFF.

This clonotype was found a few times. This chain connects TRBV18 to TRBJ2-7, with 7 nucleotides matching TRBD1. Germline CDR1 is KGHSH and CDR2 is LQKENI. The V segment lost 6 bases and the J segment 1 base; nucleotides outside the gene matches: 6. The length of the CDR3 is 14 residues. CDR3 residues: CASSPTGDSYEQYF. CDR3 bases: TGTGCCAGCTCGCCTACAGGGGATTCCTACGAGCAGTACTTC.

This chain connects TRBV5-1 to TRBJ2-1; the match to TRBD1 covers 8 bases. The germline V gene has CDR1 SGHRS and CDR2 YFSETQ. The CDR3 runs 15 residues. V was clipped by 5 bases and J by 5 bases; unmatched bases: 9. In DNA, the CDR3 is TGCGCCAGCAGGCCCCGGGACAGGAGCAACAATGAGCAGTTCTTC. As protein: CASRPRDRSNNEQFF.

V is TRBV9 and J is TRBJ2-7; 11 nucleotides align to TRBD1. With 2 bases clipped from V and 6 bases from J, the junction kept 4 bases outside the gene matches. Germline CDR1 is SGDLS and CDR2 is YYNGEE. CDR3 length equals 14 residues. The CDR3 spells CASSVRDRGGEQYF. CDR3 sequence (DNA): TGTGCCAGCAGCGTCCGGGACAGGGGGGGCGAGCAGTACTTC.

The chain combines TRBV20-1 with TRBJ2-7, with D tentatively TRBD1 (6 bases). This CDR3 comprises 13 residues. CDR1 is DFQATT and CDR2 is SNEGSKA in the germline V gene (reference sequence). Trimming pared 3 bases from V and 2 bases from J, leaving 11 bases between. The CDR3 region has the DNA TGCAGTGCTAGGCCCCGGACAGCCTACGAGCAGTACTTC. Protein: CSARPRTAYEQYF.

This clonotype was counted only a few times. The chain links TRBV9 to TRBJ1-5; D not certain. The CDR3 extends over 15 amino acids. CDR1 and CDR2 (germline): SGDLS, YYNGEE. The V gene lost 3 bases and the J gene lost 0 bases, with 10 bases spanning the gap. The CDR3 region is CASSADGYSNQPQHF. The CDR3 DNA reads as TGTGCCAGCAGCGCCGACGGTTATAGCAATCAGCCCCAGCATTTT.

The rearrangement links TRBV11-2 to TRBJ2-5; TRBD2 matches 10 bases. Germline lookup yields CDR1 SGHAT and CDR2 FQNNGV. There are 16 residues in the CDR3. V lost 5 bases to trimming and J lost 5 bases; unmatched junction nucleotides: 11. The CDR3 protein is CASSPRVAGGGETQYF. In nucleotides, the CDR3 is TGTGCCAGCAGCCCCCGGGTAGCGGGAGGCGGGGAGACCCAGTACTTC.

The chain uses TRBV20-1 and TRBJ2-4; D is ambiguous. Germline-derived CDR1 and CDR2 are DFQATT and SNEGSKA (reference sequence). V was shortened by 0 bases and J by 8 bases, with 8 bases between the two germline ends. CDR3 length equals 12 residues. CDR3 coding DNA: TGCAGTGCTAGAGAAAGTGGGGACATTCAGTACTTC. Translating gives CSARESGDIQYF.

The rearrangement links TRBV6-1 to TRBJ1-1; 9 bases map to TRBD1. The CDR3 runs to 17 residues. V shed 5 bases and J 0 bases; nucleotides not matched to a gene: 10. Germline CDR1 MNHNS, CDR2 SASEGT. The CDR3 DNA sequence: TGTGCCAGCAGTACCGGGACAGGGAGACCCTTGAACACTGAAGCTTTCTTT. Translation gives CASSTGTGRPLNTEAFF.

The chain combines TRBV7-8 with TRBJ2-1, with D possibly TRBD1 on 5 matching bases. The DNA end favors TRBJ2-7, so the J call may be wrong. Germline values: CDR1 SGHVS, CDR2 FQNEAQ. CDR3 length equals 14 residues. The CDR3 region is CASSLVDRYNEQYF. CDR3 nucleotides: TGTGCCAGCAGCTTAGTCGACAGATACAATGAGCAGTACTTC.

In its sample, this clonotype was seen once. The rearrangement links TRBV20-1 to TRBJ2-1; 9 nucleotides align to TRBD2. Germline CDR1 and CDR2: DFQATT and SNEGSKA (reference sequence). Trimming removed 5 bases from V and 10 bases from J; junction bases left unmatched: 15. The CDR3 is 15 amino acids. CDR3 residues: CSAQDLAGIPYEQFF. For the CDR3, the DNA is TGCAGTGCTCAGGATCTAGCGGGAATCCCCTACGAGCAGTTCTTC.